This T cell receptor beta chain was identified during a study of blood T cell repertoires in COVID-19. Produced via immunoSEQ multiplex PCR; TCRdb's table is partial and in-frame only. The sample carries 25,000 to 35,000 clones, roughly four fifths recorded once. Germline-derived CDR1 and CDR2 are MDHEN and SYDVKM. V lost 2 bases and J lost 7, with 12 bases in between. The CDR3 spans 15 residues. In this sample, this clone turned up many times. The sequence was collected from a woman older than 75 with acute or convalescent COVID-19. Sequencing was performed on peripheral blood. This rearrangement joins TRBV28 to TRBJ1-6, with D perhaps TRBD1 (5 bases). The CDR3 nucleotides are TGTGCCAGCAGTTTACGGGGTCGGGGGAATTCACCCCTCCACTTT. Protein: CASSLRGRGNSPLHF. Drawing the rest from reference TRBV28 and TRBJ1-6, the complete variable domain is DVKVTQSSRYLVKRTGEKVFLECVQDMDHENMFWYRQDPGLGLRLIYFSYDVKMKEKGDIPEGYSVSREKKERFSLILESASTNQTSMYLCASSLRGRGNSPLHFGNGTRLTVT.